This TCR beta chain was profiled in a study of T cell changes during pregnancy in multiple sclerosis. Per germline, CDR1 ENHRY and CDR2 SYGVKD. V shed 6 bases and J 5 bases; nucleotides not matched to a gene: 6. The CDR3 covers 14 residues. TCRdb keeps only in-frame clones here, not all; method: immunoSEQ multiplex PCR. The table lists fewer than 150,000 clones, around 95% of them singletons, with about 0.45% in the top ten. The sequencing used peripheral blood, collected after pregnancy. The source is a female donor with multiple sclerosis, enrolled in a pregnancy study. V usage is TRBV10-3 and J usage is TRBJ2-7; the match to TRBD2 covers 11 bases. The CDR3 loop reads CAIRPTSGNHEQYF. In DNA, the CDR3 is TGTGCCATCAGGCCGACTAGCGGGAACCACGAGCAGTACTTC.